This T cell receptor (beta chain) was sequenced in a study of shared clonotypes between healthy human individuals. About the study: The cohort comprised a couple of women and a few men. Their ages spanned 18 to 49 years. Per donor, CD8 memory used one plate, CD8 naive used two, CD4 memory used three and CD4 naive used three.

Germline V gene lookup returns CDR1 KGHSH and CDR2 LQKENI. The CDR3 length is 14 residues. Trimming removed 3 bases from V and 0 bases from J, with 9 bases in between. Comments on this clone: Its antigen is not identified.

At the deep level, the assay was run. The table came from immunoSEQ multiplex PCR; TCRdb's copy has only in-frame clones and leaves some out. The sample yields roughly 2.2 million clones, around 93% seen once. General study findings and limits: Relative to clonotypes present in all four donors, those not shared had lower generation probabilities.

This sequence originates from a young man in good health. Some clones in this sample may be carry-over from other donors' samples. Sequences were obtained from naive CD4+ T cells from PBMCs. Stated subset: CD45RA+ positively selected. V usage is TRBV18 and J usage is TRBJ2-7, with D maybe TRBD2 (6 bases). The CDR3 loop reads CASSPVTSSYEQYF. DNA for the CDR3: TGTGCCAGCTCACCGGTGACTAGCTCCTACGAGCAGTACTTC.